This is a list of T cell receptor beta chains from one sample in a study of cytomegalovirus exposure and HLA in healthy donors. This table comes from immunoSEQ multiplex PCR, and its TCRdb copy is limited to in-frame clones, with some not included. Here the sample spans some 160,000 clones, over 75% being singletons. Input material: PBMCs. These receptors were obtained from a man aged 50 or older in good health and CMV-seropositive. Both conserved end residues are part of each CDR3. The order of the fields is CDR3 protein, CDR3 DNA, D gene, J gene, V gene, clone size. The D gene is left open where the match is weak. Some rows mark clone size as missing; the rest say once, few, many or name a class of expanded clone.

CASSVRGNFDNEQFF | TGTGCCAGCAGCGTACGCGGAAATTTCGACAATGAGCAGTTCTTC | - | TRBJ2-1 | TRBV9 | -
CASSASWTGGEGYTF | TGCGCCAGCAGCGCCTCCTGGACAGGGGGCGAGGGCTACACCTTC | TRBD1 | TRBJ1-2 | TRBV5-1 | once
CASSFFGDRGNQETQYF | TGTGCCAGCAGTTTTTTTGGTGACAGGGGGAACCAAGAGACCCAGTACTTC | TRBD1 | TRBJ2-5 | TRBV28 | once
CASEANYGYTF | TGTGCAAGCGAAGCTAACTATGGCTACACCTTC | - | TRBJ1-2 | TRBV30 | few
CASSSDRGLNQPQHF | TGTGCCAGCAGCAGCGACAGGGGGCTGAATCAGCCCCAGCATTTT | TRBD1 | TRBJ1-5 | TRBV6-5 | -
CASSFRGQGTEAFF | TGTGCCAGCAGCTTTAGGGGGCAGGGCACTGAAGCTTTCTTT | TRBD1 | TRBJ1-1 | TRBV11-2 | -
CASSVRGGNTEAFF | TGCGCCAGCAGCGTTAGGGGGGGAAACACTGAAGCTTTCTTT | - | TRBJ1-1 | TRBV4-1 | -
CASSQGQLAGTYNEQFF | TGCGCCAGCAGCCAAGGCCAACTAGCGGGGACCTACAATGAGCAGTTCTTC | TRBD2 | TRBJ2-1 | TRBV4-1 | -
CASKGGSGVDTGELFF | TGTGCCAGTAAAGGCGGGAGCGGTGTGGACACCGGGGAGCTGTTTTTT | TRBD2 | TRBJ2-2 | TRBV19 | -
CASMGTGGPADTQYF | TGTGCCAGCATGGGGACAGGGGGTCCAGCAGATACGCAGTATTTT | TRBD1 | TRBJ2-3 | TRBV2 | -
CASSPVDRGPGYTF | TGTGCCAGCAGCCCCGTGGACAGGGGGCCAGGCTACACCTTC | TRBD1 | TRBJ1-2 | TRBV28 | -
CASSLGGQGPYEQYF | TGCGCCAGCAGCTTGGGCGGACAGGGCCCCTACGAGCAGTACTTC | TRBD1 | TRBJ2-7 | TRBV5-1 | -
CASSQRGSSYNEQFF | TGTGCCAGCAGCCAAAGAGGGAGCTCCTACAATGAGCAGTTCTTC | - | TRBJ2-1 | TRBV7-9 | -
CASSVTGLTDTQYF | TGTGCCAGCAGTGTTACAGGGCTCACAGATACGCAGTATTTT | - | TRBJ2-3 | TRBV6-1 | -
CSSWMADHQNTEAFF | TGCAGCTCCTGGATGGCGGATCATCAGAACACTGAAGCTTTCTTT | - | TRBJ1-1 | TRBV29-1 | -
CASSSGSGVTEAFF | TGTGCCAGCAGCTCGGGTTCGGGGGTCACTGAAGCTTTCTTT | - | TRBJ1-1 | TRBV7-2 | -
CASSPTLGNTEAFF | TGTGCCAGCAGCCCCACTCTTGGGAACACTGAAGCTTTCTTT | - | TRBJ1-1 | TRBV11-2 | -
CASSRRAPGEGAYEQYF | TGCGCCAGCAGCCGTAGAGCTCCTGGCGAGGGGGCCTACGAGCAGTACTTC | - | TRBJ2-7 | TRBV4-1 | -
CSVGGYNNYGYTF | TGCAGCGTGGGGGGGTATAATAACTATGGCTACACCTTC | - | TRBJ1-2 | TRBV29-1 | -
CASSAPGGFNQPQHF | TGTGCCAGCAGTGCTCCGGGGGGGTTCAATCAGCCCCAGCATTTT | - | TRBJ1-5 | TRBV6-1 | -
CASSVEGGATDTQYF | TGTGCCAGCAGCGTAGAGGGAGGGGCCACAGATACGCAGTATTTT | TRBD2 | TRBJ2-3 | TRBV9 | -